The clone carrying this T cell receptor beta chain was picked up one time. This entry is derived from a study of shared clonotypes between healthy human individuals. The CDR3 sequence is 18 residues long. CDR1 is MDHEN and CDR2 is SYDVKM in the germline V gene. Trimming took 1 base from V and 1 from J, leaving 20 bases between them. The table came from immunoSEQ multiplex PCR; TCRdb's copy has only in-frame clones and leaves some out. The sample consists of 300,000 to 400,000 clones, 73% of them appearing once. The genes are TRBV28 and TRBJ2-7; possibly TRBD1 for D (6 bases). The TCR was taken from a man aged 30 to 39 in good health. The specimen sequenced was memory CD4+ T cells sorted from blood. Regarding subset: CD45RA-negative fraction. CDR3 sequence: CASSLSFLGALSSYEQYF. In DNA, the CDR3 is TGTGCCAGCAGTTTATCCTTTCTGGGGGCCCTAAGTTCCTACGAGCAGTACTTC.